This T cell receptor (beta chain) originates from a study of T cell clonality in common variable immunodeficiency. Regarding the study as a whole: Links between repertoire features and CVID complications were heterogeneity-limited.

V shed 0 bases and J shed 5 bases, with 10 bases lying between them. The CDR3 contains 13 residues. Germline assignment: CDR1 DFQATT and CDR2 SNEGSKA (reference sequence). CVID and control samples used equivalent genomic DNA input. Here immunoSEQ multiplex PCR was the method, and the copy in TCRdb shows in-frame clones only, minus some. The sample is made up of 60,000 to 75,000 clones, none counted only once. This clone was seen at least ten times. Antigen unknown. The CDR3 goes on 3 residues after the read ends, and that part is filled in from the germline J gene. This TCR was sampled from a person between 18 and 75 years old in good health. This chain links TRBV20-1 with TRBJ2-5; D possibly corresponds to TRBD2 (6 bases). Specimen: peripheral blood mononuclear cells. This CDR3 reads CSARDRRGETQYF. The sequenced CDR3 bases are TGCAGTGCTAGAGATAGGCGGGGCGAGACC.